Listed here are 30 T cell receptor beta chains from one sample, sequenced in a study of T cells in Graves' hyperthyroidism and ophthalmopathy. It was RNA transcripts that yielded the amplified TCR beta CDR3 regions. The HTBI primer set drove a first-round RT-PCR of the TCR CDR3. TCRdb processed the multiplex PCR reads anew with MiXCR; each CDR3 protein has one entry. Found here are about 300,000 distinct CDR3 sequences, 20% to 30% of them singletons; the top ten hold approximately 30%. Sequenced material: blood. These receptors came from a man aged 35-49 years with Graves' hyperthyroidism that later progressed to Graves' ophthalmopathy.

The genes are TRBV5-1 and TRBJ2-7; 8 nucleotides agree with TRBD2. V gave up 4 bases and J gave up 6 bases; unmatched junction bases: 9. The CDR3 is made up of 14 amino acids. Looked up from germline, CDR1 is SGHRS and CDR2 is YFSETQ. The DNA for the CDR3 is TGCGCCAGCAGCAAGGACATCCGGGAGGGCGAGCAGTACTTC. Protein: CASSKDIREGEQYF.

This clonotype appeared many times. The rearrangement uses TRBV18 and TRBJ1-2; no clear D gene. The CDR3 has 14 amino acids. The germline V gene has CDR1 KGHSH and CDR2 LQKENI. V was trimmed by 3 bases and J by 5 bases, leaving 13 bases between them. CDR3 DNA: TGTGCCAGCTCACCGGGAACGGACCTTTATGGCTACACCTTC. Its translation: CASSPGTDLYGYTF.

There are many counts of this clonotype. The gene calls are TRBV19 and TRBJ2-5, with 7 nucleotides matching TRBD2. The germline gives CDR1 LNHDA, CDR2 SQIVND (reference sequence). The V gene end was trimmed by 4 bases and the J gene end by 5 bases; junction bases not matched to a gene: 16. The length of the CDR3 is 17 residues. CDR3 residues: CASSTPGEGTSEETQYF. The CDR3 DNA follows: TGTGCCAGTAGTACACCTGGGGAGGGTACTTCGGAGGAGACCCAGTACTTC.

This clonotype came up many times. In DNA, the CDR3 is TGTGCCAGCAGCTTAGAGGGGAACAGTCGGGTAGCTGGCTACACCTTC. This codes for CASSLEGNSRVAGYTF. V usage is TRBV11-2 and J usage is TRBJ1-2; D remains unclear. The CDR3 has 16 residues. Per germline, CDR1 SGHAT and CDR2 FQNNGV. Trimming removed 0 bases from V and 7 bases from J, with 18 bases in between.

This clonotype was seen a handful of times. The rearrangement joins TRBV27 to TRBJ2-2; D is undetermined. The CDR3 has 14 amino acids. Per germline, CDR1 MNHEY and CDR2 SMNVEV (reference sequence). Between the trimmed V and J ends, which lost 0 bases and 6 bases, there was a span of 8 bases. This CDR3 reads CASSLSIPPGELFF. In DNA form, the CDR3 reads TGTGCCAGCAGTTTATCGATCCCCCCCGGGGAGCTGTTTTTT.

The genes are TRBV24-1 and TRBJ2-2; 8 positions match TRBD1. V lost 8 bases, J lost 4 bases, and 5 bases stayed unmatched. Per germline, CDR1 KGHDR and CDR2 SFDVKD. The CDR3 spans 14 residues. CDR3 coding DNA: TGTGCCACCAATGGGCAGGGGGCCACCGGGGAGCTGTTTTTT. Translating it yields CATNGQGATGELFF.

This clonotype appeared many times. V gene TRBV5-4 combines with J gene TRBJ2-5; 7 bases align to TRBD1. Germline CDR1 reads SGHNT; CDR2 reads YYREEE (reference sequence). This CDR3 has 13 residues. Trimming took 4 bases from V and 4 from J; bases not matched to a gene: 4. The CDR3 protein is CASSPRQGETQYF. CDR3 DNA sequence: TGTGCCAGCAGCCCACGACAGGGAGAGACCCAGTACTTC.

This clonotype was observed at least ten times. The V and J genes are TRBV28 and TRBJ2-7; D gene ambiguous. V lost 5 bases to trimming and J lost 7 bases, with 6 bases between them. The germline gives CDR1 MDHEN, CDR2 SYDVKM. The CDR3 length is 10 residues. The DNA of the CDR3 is TGTGCCAGCAGTCTGGGGGAGCAGTACTTC. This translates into CASSLGEQYF.

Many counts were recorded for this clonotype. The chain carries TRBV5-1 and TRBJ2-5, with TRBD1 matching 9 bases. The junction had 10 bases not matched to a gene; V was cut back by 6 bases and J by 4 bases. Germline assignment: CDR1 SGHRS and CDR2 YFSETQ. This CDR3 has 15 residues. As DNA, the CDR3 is TGCGCCAGCACCCGGGACAGGGCGACGGGAGAGACCCAGTACTTC. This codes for CASTRDRATGETQYF.

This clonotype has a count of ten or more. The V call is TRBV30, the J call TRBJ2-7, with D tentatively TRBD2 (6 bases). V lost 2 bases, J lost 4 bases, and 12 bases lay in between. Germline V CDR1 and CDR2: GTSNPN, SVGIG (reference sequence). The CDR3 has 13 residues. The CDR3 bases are TGTGCCTGGAGTATAGCGGAGATATACGAGCAGTACTTC. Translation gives CAWSIAEIYEQYF.

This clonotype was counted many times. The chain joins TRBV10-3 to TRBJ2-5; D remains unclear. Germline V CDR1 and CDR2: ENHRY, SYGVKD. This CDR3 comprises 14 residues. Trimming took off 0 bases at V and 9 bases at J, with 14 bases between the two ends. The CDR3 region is CAISESRPPAPQYF. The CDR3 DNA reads TGTGCCATCAGTGAGTCAAGACCCCCAGCGCCCCAGTACTTC.

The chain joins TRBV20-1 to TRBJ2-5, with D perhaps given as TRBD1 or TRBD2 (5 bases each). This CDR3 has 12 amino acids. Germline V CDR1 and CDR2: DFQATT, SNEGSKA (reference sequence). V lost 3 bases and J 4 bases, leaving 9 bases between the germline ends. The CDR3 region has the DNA TGCAGTGCTAGGGGGGTTGGAGAGACCCAGTACTTC. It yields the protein CSARGVGETQYF.

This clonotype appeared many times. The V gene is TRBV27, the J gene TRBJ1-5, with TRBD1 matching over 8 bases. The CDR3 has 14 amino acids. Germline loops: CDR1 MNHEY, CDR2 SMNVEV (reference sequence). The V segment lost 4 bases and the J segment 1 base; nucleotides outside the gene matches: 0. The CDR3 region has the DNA TGTGCCAGCAGTTGGACAGGGAGCAATCAGCCCCAGCATTTT. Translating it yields CASSWTGSNQPQHF.

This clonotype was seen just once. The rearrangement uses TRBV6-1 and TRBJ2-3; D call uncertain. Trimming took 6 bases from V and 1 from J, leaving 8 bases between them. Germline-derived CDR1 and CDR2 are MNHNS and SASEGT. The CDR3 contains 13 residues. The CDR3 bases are TGTGCCAGCAGAGGCAGCGGCACAGATACGCAGTATTTT. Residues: CASRGSGTDTQYF.

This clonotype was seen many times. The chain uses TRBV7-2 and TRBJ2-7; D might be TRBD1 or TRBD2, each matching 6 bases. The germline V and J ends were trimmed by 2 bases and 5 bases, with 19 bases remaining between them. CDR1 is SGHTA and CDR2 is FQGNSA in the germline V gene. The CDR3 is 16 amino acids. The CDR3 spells CASSLTRGRVMNEQYF. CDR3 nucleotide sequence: TGTGCCAGCAGCTTAACCCGGGGGCGCGTAATGAACGAGCAGTACTTC.

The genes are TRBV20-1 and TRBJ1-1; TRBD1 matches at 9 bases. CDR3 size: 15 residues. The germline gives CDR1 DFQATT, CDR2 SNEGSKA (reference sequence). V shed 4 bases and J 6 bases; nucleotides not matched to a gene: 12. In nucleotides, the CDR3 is TGCAGTGCTAAAGGGGGACAGGGAGGATTGGCTGAAGCTTTCTTT. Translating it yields CSAKGGQGGLAEAFF.

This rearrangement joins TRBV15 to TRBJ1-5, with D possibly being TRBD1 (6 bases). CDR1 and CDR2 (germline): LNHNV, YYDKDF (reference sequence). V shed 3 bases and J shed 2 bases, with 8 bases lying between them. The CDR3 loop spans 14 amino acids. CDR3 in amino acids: CATSRNRGNQPQHF. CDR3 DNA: TGTGCCACCAGCAGGAACAGGGGCAATCAGCCCCAGCATTTT.

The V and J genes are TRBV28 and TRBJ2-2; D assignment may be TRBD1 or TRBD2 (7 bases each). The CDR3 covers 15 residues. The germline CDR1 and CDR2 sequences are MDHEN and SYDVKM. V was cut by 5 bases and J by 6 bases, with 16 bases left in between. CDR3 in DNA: TGTGCCAGCAGTCTGCTGACAGGGAGGGCCGGGGAGCTGTTTTTT. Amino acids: CASSLLTGRAGELFF.

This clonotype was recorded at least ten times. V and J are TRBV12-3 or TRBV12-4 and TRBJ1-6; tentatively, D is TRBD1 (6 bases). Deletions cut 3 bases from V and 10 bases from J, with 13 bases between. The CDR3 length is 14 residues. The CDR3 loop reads CASSFREGGSPLHF. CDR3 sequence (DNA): TGTGCCAGCAGTTTCCGGGAGGGGGGATCACCCCTCCACTTT.

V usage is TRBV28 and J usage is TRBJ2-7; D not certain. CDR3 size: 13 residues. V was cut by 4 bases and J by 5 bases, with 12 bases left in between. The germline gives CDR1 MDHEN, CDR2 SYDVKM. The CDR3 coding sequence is TGTGCCAGCAGTTGGGGTCCTTCGAACGAGCAGTACTTC. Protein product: CASSWGPSNEQYF.

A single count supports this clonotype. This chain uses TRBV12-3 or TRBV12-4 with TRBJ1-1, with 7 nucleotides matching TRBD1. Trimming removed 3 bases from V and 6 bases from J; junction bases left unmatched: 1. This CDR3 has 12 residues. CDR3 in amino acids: CASSFTGAEAFF. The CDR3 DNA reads TGTGCCAGCAGTTTCACAGGGGCTGAAGCTTTCTTT.

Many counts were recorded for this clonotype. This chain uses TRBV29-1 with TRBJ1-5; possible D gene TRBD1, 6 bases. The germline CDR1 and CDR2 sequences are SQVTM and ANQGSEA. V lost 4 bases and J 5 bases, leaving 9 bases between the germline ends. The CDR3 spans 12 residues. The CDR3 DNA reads TGCAGCGTTGGGGACACTCATCAGCCCCAGCATTTT. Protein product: CSVGDTHQPQHF.

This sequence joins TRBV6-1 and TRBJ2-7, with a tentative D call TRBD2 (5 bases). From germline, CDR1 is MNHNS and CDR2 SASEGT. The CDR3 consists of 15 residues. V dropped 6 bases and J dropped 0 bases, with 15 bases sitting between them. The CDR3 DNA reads TGTGCCAGCAGGGATGGAGGCGGGTTCTCCTACGAGCAGTACTTC. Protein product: CASRDGGGFSYEQYF.

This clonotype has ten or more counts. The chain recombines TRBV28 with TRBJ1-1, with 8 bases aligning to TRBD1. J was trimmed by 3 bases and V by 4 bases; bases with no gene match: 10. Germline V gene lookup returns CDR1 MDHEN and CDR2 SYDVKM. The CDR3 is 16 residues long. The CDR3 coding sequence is TGTGCCAGCAGTTGGACGGGACAGGAATTTTACACTGAAGCTTTCTTT. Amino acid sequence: CASSWTGQEFYTEAFF.

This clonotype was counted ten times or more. This CDR3 is CASSMAVLYEQYF. The CDR3 coding sequence is TGTGCCAGTAGTATGGCGGTTTTGTACGAGCAGTACTTC. V and J are TRBV19 and TRBJ2-7; D remains ambiguous. V gave up 3 bases and J gave up 4 bases, with 10 bases separating them. The CDR3 has 13 residues. CDR1 is LNHDA, CDR2 SQIVND, per germline (reference sequence).

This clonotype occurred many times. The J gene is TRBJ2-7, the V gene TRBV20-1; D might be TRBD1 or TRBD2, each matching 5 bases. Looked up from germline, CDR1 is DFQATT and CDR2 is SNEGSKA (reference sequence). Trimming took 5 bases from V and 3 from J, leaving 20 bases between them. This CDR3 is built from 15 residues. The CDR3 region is CSAPHRDGKDYEQYF. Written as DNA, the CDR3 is TGCAGTGCTCCACATCGGGACGGCAAAGACTACGAGCAGTACTTC.

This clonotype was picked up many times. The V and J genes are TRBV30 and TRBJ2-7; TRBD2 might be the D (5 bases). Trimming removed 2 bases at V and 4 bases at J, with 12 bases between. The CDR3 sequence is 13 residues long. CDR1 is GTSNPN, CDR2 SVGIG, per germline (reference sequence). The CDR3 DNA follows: TGTGCCTGGAGTAGCGGTACGGGGTACGAGCAGTACTTC. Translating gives CAWSSGTGYEQYF.

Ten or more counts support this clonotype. In DNA, the CDR3 is TGTGCCAGCAGCTTTCGGAAGACCCAGTACTTC. Its protein product is CASSFRKTQYF. The chain joins TRBV5-6 to TRBJ2-5; D gene ambiguous. Between the trimmed V and J ends, which lost 2 bases and 6 bases, there was a span of 5 bases. The CDR3 is made up of 11 amino acids. Germline CDR1 SGHDT, CDR2 YYEEEE.

Written as DNA, the CDR3 is TGTGCCAGCAGCTTAAGGGCAGGGCCTGAAGCTTTCTTT. Translated, it gives CASSLRAGPEAFF. V usage is TRBV7-8 and J usage is TRBJ1-1, with a tentative D call TRBD1 (5 bases). CDR1 is SGHVS, CDR2 FQNEAQ, per germline. Trimming removed 2 bases from V and 6 bases from J, with 10 bases in between. The CDR3 extends over 13 amino acids.

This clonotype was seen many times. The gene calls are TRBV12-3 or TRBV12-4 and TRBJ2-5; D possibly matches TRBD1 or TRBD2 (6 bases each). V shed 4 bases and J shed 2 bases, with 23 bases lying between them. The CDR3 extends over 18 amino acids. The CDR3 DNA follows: TGTGCCAGCAGTTGGACAGCCGTACCTTGGGGGGAACAAGAGACCCAGTACTTC. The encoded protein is CASSWTAVPWGEQETQYF.